Below are 4 T cell receptor beta chains sequenced from a single sample in a study of blood T cell repertoires in COVID-19. This table comes from immunoSEQ multiplex PCR, and its TCRdb copy is limited to in-frame clones, with some not included. The sample yields roughly 270,000 clones, 85% seen once. Sequencing used PBMCs or T cells enriched from blood (not recorded which). These receptors were collected from a woman aged 50 to 65 who had recovered from COVID-19.

This clone was seen repeatedly, ten times or more. The CDR3 DNA sequence: TGTGCCAGCGAACAGACTGAAGCTTTCTTT. Translation: CASEQTEAFF. The chain employs TRBV7-2 and TRBJ1-1, with D hard to call. Germline V gene sequence: CDR1 SGHTA, CDR2 FQGNSA. V lost 8 bases and J lost 5, with 6 bases in between. The CDR3 totals 10 residues.

The chain employs TRBV9 and TRBJ2-7, with TRBD2 matching 9 bases. Germline CDR1 reads SGDLS; CDR2 reads YYNGEE. J was trimmed by 4 bases and V by 3 bases; bases with no gene match: 11. The CDR3 runs to 16 residues. CDR3 in amino acids: CASSGSGGQSPYEQYF. CDR3 DNA: TGTGCCAGCAGCGGTAGCGGGGGCCAGTCCCCATACGAGCAGTACTTC. Filled out from reference TRBV9 and TRBJ2-7, the complete variable domain reads DSGVTQTPKHLITATGQRVTLRCSPRSGDLSVYWYQQSLDQGLQFLIQYYNGEERAKGNILERFSAQQFPDLHSELNLSSLELGDSALYFCASSGSGGQSPYEQYFGPGTRLTVT.

The chain has TRBV30 and TRBJ2-3, with 7 bases identical to TRBD1. The CDR3 consists of 15 residues. From germline, CDR1 is GTSNPN and CDR2 SVGIG (reference sequence). V was pared by 1 base and J by 2 bases, with 6 bases of the junction left unmatched. The CDR3 DNA reads TGTGCCTGGAGTGCACGACAGGGCCCCACAGATACGCAGTATTTT. Translation: CAWSARQGPTDTQYF.

This clone was observed a few times. The sample carries other DNA sequences with the same CDR3. This chain joins TRBV5-1 and TRBJ2-7; 9 bases agree with TRBD1. Germline V gene lookup returns CDR1 SGHRS and CDR2 YFSETQ. V gave up 4 bases and J gave up 6 bases; unmatched junction bases: 11. This CDR3 comprises 15 residues. CDR3: CASSPTPGTGPEQYF. The CDR3, as DNA: TGCGCCAGCAGCCCGACCCCCGGGACAGGGCCCGAGCAGTACTTC.